A single sample gave rise to the 5 T cell receptor beta chains below, sequenced in a study of technical replicates of blood from several donors. Profiling relied on immunoSEQ multiplex PCR, and the TCRdb table lists in-frame clones only, not all of them. The sample includes about 83,000 clones, approximately 92% of them seen just once. Input material: T cells isolated from PBMCs. These receptors originate from a human donor in good health.

This clone was counted a few times. This chain joins TRBV5-4 and TRBJ2-1; D possibly corresponds to TRBD1 (6 bases). V shed 5 bases and J shed 15 bases, with 15 bases lying between them. CDR1 SGHNT and CDR2 YYREEE come from the germline V gene (reference sequence). This CDR3 spans 11 amino acids. This chain's CDR3 is CASSIQGVWFF. The CDR3 DNA follows: TGTGCCAGCAGTATACAGGGTGTTTGGTTCTTC.

The V gene is TRBV6-1, the J gene TRBJ2-7; the D is unclear. Per germline, CDR1 MNHNS and CDR2 SASEGT. The CDR3 contains 13 residues. Trimming took off 8 bases at V and 2 bases at J, with 13 bases between the two ends. CDR3 nucleotides: TGTGCCAGCCTTAGGAACAGAGCCTACGAGCAGTACTTC. Translation: CASLRNRAYEQYF.

This chain joins TRBV27 and TRBJ2-2, with TRBD1 as a possible D gene (6 bases). V gave up 5 bases and J gave up 4 bases, with 20 bases separating them. The CDR3 contains 17 residues. In germline, CDR1 is MNHEY, CDR2 SMNVEV (reference sequence). CDR3 DNA: TGTGCCAGCAGTAAACTGGGGCAGGGGCGCAGCACCGGGGAGCTGTTTTTT. Translating gives CASSKLGQGRSTGELFF.

The chain carries TRBV7-6 and TRBJ1-1; the match to TRBD1 covers 10 bases. The CDR3 spans 16 residues. The germline V gene has CDR1 SGHVS and CDR2 FNYEAQ. V lost 1 base to trimming and J lost 10 bases; unmatched junction nucleotides: 12. CDR3 residues: CASSLGRLGQGVAAFF. The CDR3 DNA reads as TGTGCCAGCAGCTTAGGGAGGTTAGGACAGGGGGTGGCAGCTTTCTTT.

This chain connects TRBV29-1 to TRBJ2-7; possible D gene TRBD1, 6 bases. The CDR3 loop spans 13 amino acids. Germline loops: CDR1 SQVTM, CDR2 ANQGSEA. V was pared by 3 bases and J by 1 base, with 10 bases between. The CDR3 loop reads CSVEITGSYEQYF. CDR3 DNA sequence: TGCAGCGTTGAGATCACAGGGTCCTACGAGCAGTACTTC.